Each of the 27 T cell receptor beta chains below was sequenced from the same sample in a study of T cells in women clearing cervical HPV infection. The assay was immunoSEQ multiplex PCR, and TCRdb's table has in-frame clones only and misses some. This listing includes more than 20,000 clones. The sequenced sample consisted of blood buffy coat. All receptors come from a woman between 18 and 69 years old with a cervical HPV16 infection that either progressed to CIN3+ or cleared (not recorded which).

In regard to this clone: The CDR3 extends 3 residues past the end of the read, so its final part is completed from the germline J gene. This chain links TRBV7-8 with TRBJ2-7, with 11 bases fitting TRBD2. The CDR3 runs to 15 residues. Germline V gives CDR1 SGHVS, CDR2 FQNEAQ. Losses at the gene ends were 3 bases for V and 5 bases for J; bases not matched to a gene: 6. The CDR3 is CASSFTSGRGDEQYF. The CDR3 DNA, read in part, is TGTGCCAGCAGCTTTACTAGCGGGAGAGGCGACGAG. The entire variable domain, with the rest obtained from reference TRBV7-8 and TRBJ2-7, is as follows: GAGVSQSPRYKVAKRGQDVALRCDPISGHVSLFWYQQALGQGPEFLTYFQNEAQLDKSGLPSDRFFAERPEGSVSTLKIQRTQQEDSAVYLCASSFTSGRGDEQYFGPGTRLTVT.

Points on this clone: The observed sequence ends 3 residues before the CDR3 terminus, with the missing tail filled in from the germline J gene. The J gene is TRBJ2-1, the V gene TRBV19; D unclear. The CDR3 consists of 16 residues. V shed 4 bases and J shed 3 bases, with 16 bases lying between them. From germline, CDR1 is LNHDA and CDR2 SQIVND (reference sequence). The sequenced part of the CDR3 DNA is TGTGCCAGTAGTACGCGAGAACGCGGCTACTACAATGAG. Residues: CASSTRERGYYNE. The entire CDR3 protein reads CASSTRERGYYNEQFF.

To note about this clone: The read finishes 3 residues shy of the CDR3 end, and the germline J gene is used to complete it. Other DNA sequences in the sample encode the same CDR3. The chain carries TRBV7-3 and TRBJ1-6; 9 bases map to TRBD1. This CDR3 contains 14 residues. Germline V gives CDR1 SGHTA, CDR2 FQGTGA. Unmatched junction bases numbered 6, after V lost 5 bases and J lost 10 bases. The sequenced CDR3 bases are TGTGCCAGCAGCCGGGGACAGGGAGGGTCACCC. Translation gives CASSRGQGGSP. The complete CDR3 sequence is CASSRGQGGSPLHF.

As concerns this clone: The CDR3 end falls 3 residues outside the read, so it is completed with the germline J gene. V and J are TRBV19 and TRBJ2-7, with a weak D call TRBD2 (6 bases). In germline, CDR1 is LNHDA, CDR2 SQIVND (reference sequence). Trimming stripped 4 bases from V and 3 bases from J, with 13 bases between. This CDR3 region has 14 residues. The CDR3 here is CASSTQGLFYEQYF. The part of the CDR3 DNA that was read is TGTGCCAGTAGTACCCAGGGACTGTTCTACGAG.

Of note for this clone: The read halts 3 residues ahead of the CDR3 end, with the missing end drawn from the germline J gene. The chain uses TRBV5-6 and TRBJ1-1, with 8 bases identical to TRBD1. The germline CDR1 and CDR2 sequences are SGHDT and YYEEEE. The length of the CDR3 is 14 residues. The junction had 5 bases not matched to a gene; V was cut back by 4 bases and J by 3 bases. CDR3 bases read: TGTGCCAGCAGCGGACAGGGAAGGGACACTGAA. This gives the protein CASSGQGRDTE. The entire CDR3 protein reads CASSGQGRDTEAFF.

For this clone: Read coverage stops 3 residues before the CDR3 terminus; the germline J gene supplies the remainder. The chain is built from TRBV4-2 and TRBJ1-1, with 8 bases that match TRBD1. There are 16 residues in the CDR3. CDR1 LGHNA and CDR2 YNFKEQ come from the germline V gene. V shed 0 bases and J 7 bases; nucleotides not matched to a gene: 10. The sequenced part of the CDR3 DNA is TGTGCCAGCAGCCAAGATCTGGGACAGGAATATCATGAA. Its protein is CASSQDLGQEYHE. The full CDR3 protein is CASSQDLGQEYHEAFF.

Remarks on this clone: The missing CDR3 end, 3 residues past where the read stops, is filled in from the germline J gene. The V gene is TRBV20-1, the J gene TRBJ2-7, with 9 bases lining up with TRBD2. The CDR3 consists of 15 residues. V lost 6 bases to trimming and J lost 3 bases; unmatched junction nucleotides: 12. Per germline, CDR1 DFQATT and CDR2 SNEGSKA (reference sequence). The part of the CDR3 DNA that was read is TGCAGTGCCCCGTCCAGACTAGCGGATTACTACGAG. This translates into CSAPSRLADYYE. The whole CDR3 sequence reads CSAPSRLADYYEQYF.

CDR3 DNA (partial): TGCAGTGCTAGCTCTGACAGGGACTATGGC. Its translation: CSASSDRDYG. The entire CDR3 is CSASSDRDYGYTF. The chain couples TRBV20-1 to TRBJ1-2, with 7 nucleotides matching TRBD1. Read data end 3 residues before the CDR3 end; the end is taken from the germline J gene. Losses at the gene ends were 3 bases for V and 3 bases for J; bases not matched to a gene: 4. CDR1 and CDR2 (germline): DFQATT, SNEGSKA (reference sequence). There are 13 residues in the CDR3.

With respect to this clone: Read data end 3 residues before the CDR3 end; the end is taken from the germline J gene. J is TRBJ2-1 and V is TRBV20-1; TRBD2 aligns across 10 bases. The V segment lost 6 bases and the J segment 3 bases; nucleotides outside the gene matches: 5. Per the germline V gene, CDR1 is DFQATT and CDR2 is SNEGSKA (reference sequence). This CDR3 is built from 14 residues. CDR3 sequence: CSAESGGDYNEQFF. Partial CDR3 DNA: TGCAGTGCCGAAAGCGGGGGGGACTACAATGAG.

Notes on this clone: The read halts 3 residues ahead of the CDR3 end, with the missing end drawn from the germline J gene. The V gene is TRBV11-3, the J gene TRBJ2-7; D is ambiguous. V was trimmed by 5 bases and J by 2 bases, leaving 13 bases between them. There are 14 residues in the CDR3. Germline CDR1 and CDR2: SGHNT and YENEEA. CDR3 protein: CASSPRLLPYEQYF. Incomplete CDR3 DNA: TGTGCCAGCAGCCCCCGACTGCTCCCCTACGAG. Supplemented by reference TRBV11-3 and TRBJ2-7, the full variable domain reads EAGVVQSPRYKIIEKKQPVAFWCNPISGHNTLYWYLQNLGQGPELLIRYENEEAVDDSQLPKDRFSAERLKGVDSTLKIQPAELGDSAVYLCASSPRLLPYEQYFGPGTRLTVT.

Note on this clone: The read finishes 3 residues shy of the CDR3 end, and the germline J gene is used to complete it. The genes are TRBV20-1 and TRBJ1-1; 8 bases agree with TRBD1. Trimming at V came to 2 bases and at J to 5 bases, leaving 4 bases not matched to a gene. Germline loops: CDR1 DFQATT, CDR2 SNEGSKA (reference sequence). The CDR3 spans 13 residues. The sequenced CDR3 bases are TGCAGTGCTAGACAGACAGGGGAGACTGAA. This gives the protein CSARQTGETE. The whole CDR3 reads CSARQTGETEAFF.

A note on this clone: The read is 3 residues too short to cover the CDR3 end, so that end is filled in from the germline J gene. The rearrangement joins TRBV7-3 to TRBJ1-5, with D maybe TRBD1 (5 bases). This CDR3 has 15 amino acids. Germline lookup yields CDR1 SGHTA and CDR2 FQGTGA. Between the trimmed V and J ends, which lost 1 base and 6 bases, there was a span of 13 bases. CDR3 DNA, as far as it was read: TGTGCCAGCAGCTTAAATGGTGGGGCTGGTCAGCCC. It translates to CASSLNGGAGQP. The full CDR3 protein reads CASSLNGGAGQPQHF.

For this clone: The read stops 3 residues short of the end of the CDR3; the missing end is completed from the germline J gene. This chain links TRBV2 with TRBJ1-4; weak D call: TRBD1 (6 bases). The CDR3 extends over 15 amino acids. CDR1 is SNHLY, CDR2 FYNNEI, per germline. CDR3 sequence reads: CASSNSQGIGSPLFF. Incomplete CDR3 DNA: TGTGCCAGCAGTAACTCACAGGGAATCGGTTCACCA.

The CDR3: CASSQRNGGRNTEAFF. The DNA read from the CDR3 is TGCGCCAGCAGCCAACGTAATGGGGGGAGGAACACTGAA. The chain has TRBV5-1 and TRBJ1-1; D is perhaps TRBD1 (5 bases). With the read ending 3 residues before the CDR3 end, the germline J gene is used to fill in that end. The CDR3 loop spans 16 amino acids. Looked up from germline, CDR1 is SGHRS and CDR2 is YFSETQ. Trimming took off 4 bases at V and 1 base at J, with 17 bases between the two ends.

In the case of this clone: The CDR3 end lies 3 residues beyond the end of the read and is filled in from the germline J gene. The chain couples TRBV18 to TRBJ2-1; 11 positions match TRBD1. CDR1 KGHSH and CDR2 LQKENI come from the germline V gene. The CDR3 is made up of 16 amino acids. J gave up 9 bases and V 4 bases, and 11 bases lay outside the gene matches. The CDR3 sequence is CASSQPGTGGLGEQFF. Incomplete CDR3 DNA: TGTGCCAGCTCACAACCTGGGACAGGGGGACTAGGTGAG. The variable domain in full, completed from reference TRBV18 and TRBJ2-1, reads NAGVMQNPRHLVRRRGQEARLRCSPMKGHSHVYWYRQLPEEGLKFMVYLQKENIIDESGMPKERFSAEFPKEGPSILRIQQVVRGDSAAYFCASSQPGTGGLGEQFFGPGTRLTVL.

In regard to this clone: One end of the junction is discordant with germline, which a read error may explain. The observed sequence ends 3 residues before the CDR3 terminus, with the missing tail filled in from the germline J gene. The V gene is TRBV20-1, the J gene TRBJ1-4; 7 bases are a match to TRBD1. Germline CDR1 and CDR2: DFQATT and SNEGSKA (reference sequence). The CDR3 is made up of 22 amino acids. The CDR3 bases that were read are TGCAGTGCCAGAGAGCGGAGGGGGCTTCCGACAACCTTTGACTTATATAATTCACCA. Translating gives CSARERRGLPTTFDLYNSP. The CDR3 reads in full as CSARERRGLPTTFDLYNSPLFF.

CDR3 residues: CAWSHRDRVGNEQFF. The sequenced CDR3 bases are TGTGCCTGGAGCCACCGGGACAGGGTGGGCAATGAG. The V gene is TRBV30, the J gene TRBJ2-1; 9 nucleotides match TRBD1. With the read ending 3 residues before the CDR3 end, the germline J gene is used to fill in that end. The length of the CDR3 is 15 residues. From germline, CDR1 is GTSNPN and CDR2 SVGIG (reference sequence). Trimming cost V 3 bases and J 6 bases; bases outside gene matches: 9.

For this clone: The read stops 3 residues short of the end of the CDR3; the missing end is completed from the germline J gene. The gene calls are TRBV7-8 and TRBJ1-4; 8 bases fit TRBD1. Germline CDR1 reads SGHVS; CDR2 reads FQNEAQ. V was clipped by 3 bases and J by 7 bases; unmatched bases: 16. The CDR3 has 18 residues. This CDR3 reads CASSFQRDRRLLAEKLFF. The sequenced CDR3 bases are TGTGCCAGCAGCTTCCAAAGGGACAGGCGCTTGTTGGCTGAAAAA.

About this clone: The DNA ends 3 residues before the CDR3 does, and the rest of the CDR3 is filled in from the germline J gene. The chain carries TRBV18 and TRBJ1-2; 7 bases match TRBD1. The germline V gene encodes CDR1 KGHSH and CDR2 LQKENI. This CDR3 has 15 residues. CDR3 protein: CASSPRGTGTDTYTF. The sequenced part of the CDR3 DNA is TGTGCCAGCTCACCACGGGGGACGGGGACAGATACC.

Remarks on this clone: The read halts 3 residues ahead of the CDR3 end, with the missing end drawn from the germline J gene. The chain uses TRBV7-3 and TRBJ1-5; possibly TRBD1 for D (6 bases). The germline CDR1 and CDR2 sequences are SGHTA and FQGTGA. CDR3 length equals 16 residues. The CDR3 bases that were read are TGTGCCAGCAGCGTATTAGGGGGTATGAGGACAGATCCC. Translation gives CASSVLGGMRTDP. The entire CDR3 protein reads CASSVLGGMRTDPQHF.

Remarks on this clone: The read is 3 residues too short to cover the CDR3 end, so that end is filled in from the germline J gene. The chain employs TRBV19 and TRBJ2-1; the match to TRBD1 covers 7 bases. CDR1 is LNHDA, CDR2 SQIVND, per germline (reference sequence). The junction had 5 bases not matched to a gene; V was cut back by 5 bases and J by 4 bases. This CDR3 region has 14 residues. The CDR3 reads CASSWGQPYNEQFF. The CDR3 bases that were read are TGTGCCAGTAGTTGGGGACAGCCGTACAATGAG.

A note on this clone: Sequencing ends 3 residues short of the CDR3 end; the germline J gene provides the rest. The chain links TRBV10-3 to TRBJ1-1; D unclear. This CDR3 comprises 17 residues. The V gene's germline CDR1 is ENHRY and CDR2 SYGVKD. Between the trimmed V and J ends, which lost 6 bases and 0 bases, there was a span of 20 bases. The CDR3 sequence is CAISASRRGDMNTEAFF. The part of the CDR3 DNA that was read is TGTGCCATCAGCGCCTCCCGGAGAGGAGACATGAACACTGAA.

Remarks on this clone: The CDR3 extends 3 residues past the end of the read, so its final part is completed from the germline J gene. The chain joins TRBV5-1 to TRBJ1-1; D unresolved. From germline, CDR1 is SGHRS and CDR2 YFSETQ. The CDR3 has 13 residues. Deletions cut 5 bases from V and 1 base from J, with 9 bases between. The CDR3 here is CASRGSTNTEAFF. The covered CDR3 bases are TGCGCCAGCAGAGGCAGTACGAACACTGAA.

Concerning this clone: The read terminates 3 residues before the CDR3 end, so the remaining end is supplied by the germline J gene. The chain employs TRBV19 and TRBJ2-7; 8 bases line up with TRBD2. The junction had 13 bases not matched to a gene; V was cut back by 3 bases and J by 6 bases. Germline CDR1 LNHDA, CDR2 SQIVND (reference sequence). There are 16 residues in the CDR3. This CDR3 is CASSIGSYAGRGEQYF. CDR3 bases read: TGTGCCAGTAGTATTGGATCTTACGCCGGGAGGGGCGAG.

Worth noting for this clone: Read coverage stops 3 residues before the CDR3 terminus; the germline J gene supplies the remainder. The genes are TRBV20-1 and TRBJ2-2; 15 bases line up with TRBD2. CDR3 length: 17 residues. In germline, CDR1 is DFQATT, CDR2 SNEGSKA (reference sequence). The junction had 5 bases not matched to a gene; V was cut back by 0 bases and J by 6 bases. The CDR3 bases that were read are TGCAGTGCTAGAGACGCGGGACTAGCGGGAGGTTCCGGGGAG. It specifies CSARDAGLAGGSGE. The whole CDR3 reads CSARDAGLAGGSGELFF.

Comments on this clone: The DNA ends 3 residues before the CDR3 does, and the rest of the CDR3 is filled in from the germline J gene. The chain combines TRBV7-9 with TRBJ1-3; tentatively, D is TRBD1 (6 bases). The V end lost 1 base, the J end lost 4 bases, and 8 bases lay between the germline ends. CDR3 size: 14 residues. Per the germline V gene, CDR1 is SEHNR and CDR2 is FQNEAQ (reference sequence). CDR3 sequence reads: CASSLDRAGNTIYF. The CDR3 DNA, read in part, is TGTGCCAGCAGCTTAGACAGGGCGGGAAACACC.

To note about this clone: The read gets to within 3 residues of the CDR3 end, and the germline J gene fills in the rest. The V and J genes are TRBV24-1 and TRBJ2-3, with unresolved D. The CDR3 is made up of 14 amino acids. V shed 1 base and J shed 6 bases, with 10 bases lying between them. Germline V gene lookup returns CDR1 KGHDR and CDR2 SFDVKD. The CDR3 sequence: CATSDFNGADTQYF. The covered CDR3 bases are TGTGCCACCAGTGATTTTAATGGAGCGGATACG.